This T cell receptor beta chain was sequenced for a study of cytomegalovirus exposure and HLA in healthy donors. Notes on the study in general: TCR beta V- and J-gene trimming, according to a later analysis, was linked to a missense DCLRE1C variant. When a later analysis compared HLA-associated TCR beta chains with equally common others, the HLA-associated chains turned out to be more clonally expanded and to have lower generation probabilities.

This clone was found a few times. Its antigen is undetermined. One end of the junction fails to match germline, which may point to a read error. It was with 60 Vbeta and 13 Jbeta primers that the PCR ran. Some clones are missing from TCRdb's copy, which holds only in-frame ones; the method was immunoSEQ multiplex PCR. The table records under 45,000 clones, roughly 80% of them present only once. The CDR3 consists of 12 residues. Germline CDR1 reads WNHNN; CDR2 reads SYGVQD (reference sequence). The specimen was PBMCs. This chain links TRBV10-1 with TRBJ1-2; D is possibly TRBD1 (5 bases). This sequence originates from a male donor in good health and CMV-seronegative. CDR3 sequence: CASTETAYGYTF. Written as DNA, the CDR3 is TGCGCCAGCACTGAGACAGCTTATGGCTACACCTTC.